These 5 T cell receptor beta chains originate from one sample sequenced in a study of T-cell reconstitution after alpha-beta-depleted transplantation in children (dated by TCRdb to 2016 to 2018). The method behind the library was PCR. The instrument given in TCRdb is Illumina HiSeq 2500. Molecular barcoding was employed in the preparation of TCR libraries, with unique molecular identifiers being used to normalize TCRbeta repertoire quantification. The public reads were quality trimmed at Q25 with fastp and then assembled into clones with MiXCR by TCRdb, keeping productive beta chains. Rows with one shared CDR3 protein collapse into an entry with the most common genes and DNA. The sample yields 200,000 to 250,000 distinct CDR3 sequences; about a tenth were counted once. Jointly, the top ten make up 6.2% of the sample. This sample comprised PBMCs from the stem cell graft donor, obtained from the stem cell graft. Receptor source: a human donor who donated a stem cell graft to a child with acute lymphoblastic leukemia.

This clonotype has just a few counts. V usage is TRBV4-1 and J usage is TRBJ1-5; TRBD1 is a possible D gene (5 bases). This CDR3 is built from 16 residues. V lost 3 bases, J lost 0 bases, and 12 bases lay in between. Germline assignment: CDR1 MGHRA and CDR2 YSYEKL. CDR3 DNA sequence: TGCGCCAGCAGCCACCCGGCAGGGCGTAGCAATCAGCCCCAGCATTTT. Translated, it gives CASSHPAGRSNQPQHF.

The chain carries TRBV27 and TRBJ1-1; D is unclear. The CDR3 runs 13 residues. Germline loops: CDR1 MNHEY, CDR2 SMNVEV (reference sequence). V was trimmed by 3 bases and J by 4 bases, leaving 9 bases between them. CDR3: CASSFAGSTEAFF. CDR3 DNA sequence: TGTGCCAGCAGTTTTGCGGGTAGCACTGAAGCTTTCTTT.

The genes are TRBV5-1 and TRBJ1-5, with 9 bases matching TRBD1. V lost 4 bases to trimming and J lost 0 bases; unmatched junction nucleotides: 14. Germline V gene sequence: CDR1 SGHRS, CDR2 YFSETQ. CDR3 size: 19 residues. CDR3 loop: CASSAFPGQGGYSNQPQHF. In nucleotides, the CDR3 is TGCGCCAGCAGCGCTTTTCCGGGACAGGGAGGCTATAGCAATCAGCCCCAGCATTTT.

The rearrangement links TRBV18 to TRBJ2-5; no clear D gene. CDR1 and CDR2 from the germline V gene are KGHSH and LQKENI. The CDR3 contains 14 residues. V gave up 6 bases and J gave up 1 base, with 12 bases separating them. The CDR3 loop reads CASSWPNFQETQYF. CDR3 in DNA: TGTGCCAGCTCCTGGCCGAATTTCCAAGAGACCCAGTACTTC.

This clonotype was recorded a few times. V is TRBV7-2 and J is TRBJ2-1; maybe TRBD1 (5 bases). The CDR3 runs 15 residues. V gave up 4 bases and J gave up 5 bases, with 15 bases separating them. Per the germline V gene, CDR1 is SGHTA and CDR2 is FQGNSA. The CDR3: CASSSNTGTHNEQFF. In DNA form, the CDR3 reads TGTGCCAGCAGCTCCAACACAGGAACGCACAATGAGCAGTTCTTC.